This T cell receptor (beta chain) originates from a study of blood T cell repertoires in COVID-19. CDR3 size: 12 residues. V lost 3 bases and J lost 8; bases outside the gene matches: 3. Germline CDR1 and CDR2: SQVTM and ANQGSEA. The protocol was immunoSEQ multiplex PCR, while the TCRdb copy is restricted to in-frame clones and leaves out a portion. The table shows approximately 94,000 clones, with about 77% occurring only once. The receptor's source is a woman aged 70 to 79 with acute or convalescent COVID-19. The sequenced material came from peripheral blood. The rearrangement links TRBV29-1 to TRBJ2-1, with 8 nucleotides matching TRBD1. The CDR3 DNA follows: TGCAGCGTTGACCCAGGGGGCCATGAGCAGTTCTTC. Its translation is CSVDPGGHEQFF.